This is a list of T cell receptor beta chains from one sample in a study of radiotherapy plus CTLA-4 blockade in lung cancer. Method: immunoSEQ multiplex PCR; TCRdb's copy keeps in-frame clones and lacks some. The repertoire holds some 94,000 clones, with 82% as singletons. The source was peripheral blood, collected from a patient treated with radiotherapy plus ipilimumab. Receptors were obtained from a human donor with non-small cell lung cancer that progressed on radiotherapy plus ipilimumab. The CDR3 runs from the conserved cysteine through the conserved F or W. Fields, in order: CDR3 length, clone size, D gene, J gene, V gene, CDR3 DNA, CDR3 protein. The D gene is left open where the match is weak. A clone size is listed for some rows: how often the clone was seen (once, few, many), or a class if it is expanded.

CDR3 length: 16; clone size: .; D gene: TRBD2; J gene: TRBJ2-3; V gene: TRBV5-1; CDR3 DNA: TGCGCCAGCAGCTCGGGGGCTAGCGGGAGGACAGATACGCAGTATTTT; CDR3 protein: CASSSGASGRTDTQYF
CDR3 length: 16; clone size: .; D gene: TRBD2; J gene: TRBJ2-3; V gene: TRBV19; CDR3 DNA: TGTGCCAGTAGTATAATGTTCGGGGGGAAAGCAGATACGCAGTATTTT; CDR3 protein: CASSIMFGGKADTQYF
CDR3 length: 11; clone size: .; D gene: .; J gene: TRBJ2-5; V gene: TRBV7-2; CDR3 DNA: TGTGCCAGCAGCTATGCGGAGACCCAGTACTTC; CDR3 protein: CASSYAETQYF
CDR3 length: 14; clone size: .; D gene: .; J gene: TRBJ2-2; V gene: TRBV9; CDR3 DNA: TGTGCCAGCCGAAAGGAGTTGAACACCGGGGAGCTGTTTTTT; CDR3 protein: CASRKELNTGELFF
CDR3 length: 13; clone size: .; D gene: .; J gene: TRBJ1-5; V gene: TRBV4-1; CDR3 DNA: TGCGCCAGCAGCCAAGACAGCAATCAGCCCCAGCATTTT; CDR3 protein: CASSQDSNQPQHF
CDR3 length: 11; clone size: .; D gene: .; J gene: TRBJ2-1; V gene: TRBV25-1; CDR3 DNA: TGTGCCAGCTCCGGGAGAAATGAGCAGTTCTTC; CDR3 protein: CASSGRNEQFF
CDR3 length: 15; clone size: .; D gene: .; J gene: TRBJ2-5; V gene: TRBV7-9; CDR3 DNA: TGTGCCACAGAGCGGGACACCCTGAGCGGAGAGACCCAGTACTTC; CDR3 protein: CATERDTLSGETQYF
CDR3 length: 14; clone size: .; D gene: .; J gene: TRBJ2-5; V gene: TRBV27; CDR3 DNA: TGTGCCAGCAACAGGCGGGGGCCGGAAGAGACCCAGTACTTC; CDR3 protein: CASNRRGPEETQYF
CDR3 length: 14; clone size: once; D gene: .; J gene: TRBJ2-5; V gene: TRBV11-2; CDR3 DNA: TGTGCCAGCAGCCCAGACCCGGGGGTGAAGACCCAGTACTTC; CDR3 protein: CASSPDPGVKTQYF
CDR3 length: 13; clone size: .; D gene: .; J gene: TRBJ2-7; V gene: TRBV5-1; CDR3 DNA: TGCGCCAGCAGCTTGGATTGGGGGTACGAGCAGTACTTC; CDR3 protein: CASSLDWGYEQYF
CDR3 length: 15; clone size: .; D gene: .; J gene: TRBJ2-7; V gene: TRBV10-1; CDR3 DNA: TGCGCCAGCAGTGGTCGGTCGCGGGGAAACTACGAGCAGTACTTC; CDR3 protein: CASSGRSRGNYEQYF
CDR3 length: 15; clone size: .; D gene: TRBD2; J gene: TRBJ2-7; V gene: TRBV7-9; CDR3 DNA: TGTGCCAGCAGCTTAGCATCGGGAGGGTCCTACGAGCAGTACTTC; CDR3 protein: CASSLASGGSYEQYF
CDR3 length: 15; clone size: .; D gene: TRBD2; J gene: TRBJ2-2; V gene: TRBV6-5; CDR3 DNA: TGTGCCAGCAGTTCTACTAGCGGGAGCCCCGGGGAGCTGTTTTTT; CDR3 protein: CASSSTSGSPGELFF
CDR3 length: 14; clone size: .; D gene: TRBD2; J gene: TRBJ2-1; V gene: TRBV5-1; CDR3 DNA: TGCGCCAGCAGCTTGGACGGGACTAGCCTTGAGCAGTTCTTC; CDR3 protein: CASSLDGTSLEQFF
CDR3 length: 12; clone size: .; D gene: .; J gene: TRBJ2-7; V gene: TRBV18; CDR3 DNA: TGTGCCAGCTCAGGGGACGGGCGGGAGCAGTACTTC; CDR3 protein: CASSGDGREQYF
CDR3 length: 13; clone size: .; D gene: TRBD1; J gene: TRBJ1-1; V gene: TRBV7-3; CDR3 DNA: TGTGCCAGCAGCCCCAACGGACAGGCTGAAGCTTTCTTT; CDR3 protein: CASSPNGQAEAFF
CDR3 length: 15; clone size: .; D gene: .; J gene: TRBJ1-1; V gene: TRBV4-1; CDR3 DNA: TGCGCCAGCAGCCACCCCCCCACAGGGAGCACTGAAGCTTTCTTT; CDR3 protein: CASSHPPTGSTEAFF
CDR3 length: 14; clone size: .; D gene: TRBD1; J gene: TRBJ1-1; V gene: TRBV6-6; CDR3 DNA: TGTGCCACGCTCTCCGGGACAGGGGGAACTGAAGCTTTCTTT; CDR3 protein: CATLSGTGGTEAFF
CDR3 length: 14; clone size: .; D gene: .; J gene: TRBJ2-1; V gene: TRBV5-1; CDR3 DNA: TGCGCCAGCAGCTTAGCCTCGTTAGAGGGTGAGCAGTTCTTC; CDR3 protein: CASSLASLEGEQFF
CDR3 length: 13; clone size: .; D gene: .; J gene: TRBJ1-1; V gene: TRBV15; CDR3 DNA: TGCGCCACCAGCGGTGGGGCAGGCACTGAAGCTTTCTTT; CDR3 protein: CATSGGAGTEAFF
CDR3 length: 12; clone size: many; D gene: TRBD2; J gene: TRBJ2-1; V gene: TRBV10-3; CDR3 DNA: TGTGCCATCAGTGAGTCGAGTAGCGGGATATTCTTC; CDR3 protein: CAISESSSGIFF
CDR3 length: 14; clone size: .; D gene: .; J gene: TRBJ1-1; V gene: TRBV11-2; CDR3 DNA: TGTGCCAGCAGCTTAGTACCTAGGGGTACTGAAGCTTTCTTT; CDR3 protein: CASSLVPRGTEAFF
CDR3 length: 16; clone size: few; D gene: .; J gene: TRBJ2-1; V gene: TRBV9; CDR3 DNA: TGTGCCAGCAGCGTAGGCGAGCGGAACATTCGGAATGAGCAGTTCTTC; CDR3 protein: CASSVGERNIRNEQFF
CDR3 length: 14; clone size: few; D gene: .; J gene: TRBJ1-1; V gene: TRBV5-5; CDR3 DNA: TGTGCCAGCAGCTTTCCGACAGGGAACACTGAAGCTTTCTTT; CDR3 protein: CASSFPTGNTEAFF
CDR3 length: 15; clone size: .; D gene: TRBD1; J gene: TRBJ1-5; V gene: TRBV28; CDR3 DNA: TGTGCCAGCAGTAGGACAGGGGGCAGGCGTCAGCCCCAGCATTTT; CDR3 protein: CASSRTGGRRQPQHF
CDR3 length: 13; clone size: .; D gene: TRBD2; J gene: TRBJ2-1; V gene: TRBV6-4; CDR3 DNA: TGTGCCAGCTCCAGCGGGACCAACAATGAGCAGTTCTTC; CDR3 protein: CASSSGTNNEQFF
CDR3 length: 12; clone size: .; D gene: .; J gene: TRBJ2-5; V gene: TRBV6-1; CDR3 DNA: TGTGCCAGCAGGCGGATTGGCGAGACCCAGTACTTC; CDR3 protein: CASRRIGETQYF
CDR3 length: 15; clone size: .; D gene: TRBD1; J gene: TRBJ1-2; V gene: TRBV28; CDR3 DNA: TGTGCCAGCAGTTTCGGGGACAGGGGGATTTATGGCTACACCTTC; CDR3 protein: CASSFGDRGIYGYTF
CDR3 length: 14; clone size: .; D gene: TRBD2; J gene: TRBJ2-7; V gene: TRBV11-2; CDR3 DNA: TGTGCCAGCAGGACAGCGGGAGGACGCTACGAGCAGTACTTC; CDR3 protein: CASRTAGGRYEQYF
CDR3 length: 17; clone size: .; D gene: .; J gene: TRBJ1-3; V gene: TRBV28; CDR3 DNA: TGTGCCAGCAGTCCCGGCACAGGTCTATCGATTGGAAACACCATATATTTT; CDR3 protein: CASSPGTGLSIGNTIYF
CDR3 length: 15; clone size: .; D gene: TRBD1; J gene: TRBJ2-2; V gene: TRBV28; CDR3 DNA: TGTGCCAGCAGTTTGGGGGCAGGGGGCGTCGGGGAGCTGTTTTTT; CDR3 protein: CASSLGAGGVGELFF
CDR3 length: 14; clone size: .; D gene: .; J gene: TRBJ2-3; V gene: TRBV5-4; CDR3 DNA: TGTGCCAGCGGGGCCGGGGTTCACACAGATACGCAGTATTTT; CDR3 protein: CASGAGVHTDTQYF
CDR3 length: 16; clone size: few; D gene: .; J gene: TRBJ2-1; V gene: TRBV13; CDR3 DNA: TGTGCCAGCAGCGCCCGACAGGTAGCGGTGTACAATGAGCAGTTCTTC; CDR3 protein: CASSARQVAVYNEQFF
CDR3 length: 11; clone size: few; D gene: .; J gene: TRBJ2-3; V gene: TRBV6-1; CDR3 DNA: TGTGCCAGCAGAATGGGAGATACGCAGTATTTT; CDR3 protein: CASRMGDTQYF
CDR3 length: 16; clone size: .; D gene: TRBD1; J gene: TRBJ1-5; V gene: TRBV7-2; CDR3 DNA: TGTGCCAGCAGCTTCCTGCCGGGACAGAACAATCAGCCCCAGCATTTT; CDR3 protein: CASSFLPGQNNQPQHF
CDR3 length: 12; clone size: few; D gene: .; J gene: TRBJ2-5; V gene: TRBV6-1; CDR3 DNA: TGTGCCAGCAGCCCCCCATGGCGATCCCAGTACTTC; CDR3 protein: CASSPPWRSQYF
CDR3 length: 12; clone size: .; D gene: .; J gene: TRBJ1-5; V gene: TRBV6-1; CDR3 DNA: TGTGCCAGCAGTGACGGGCGACAAGACGTCCATTTT; CDR3 protein: CASSDGRQDVHF
CDR3 length: 14; clone size: .; D gene: TRBD1; J gene: TRBJ2-3; V gene: TRBV7-9; CDR3 DNA: TGTGCCAGCAGCCCGAAAGGGGGCCCAGATACGCAGTATTTT; CDR3 protein: CASSPKGGPDTQYF
CDR3 length: 16; clone size: .; D gene: .; J gene: TRBJ2-5; V gene: TRBV18; CDR3 DNA: TGTGCCAGCTCACCAATTACTAGCAGAACCCAAGAGACCCAGTACTTC; CDR3 protein: CASSPITSRTQETQYF
CDR3 length: 15; clone size: .; D gene: .; J gene: TRBJ1-5; V gene: TRBV5-7; CDR3 DNA: TGTGCCAGCAGCTTGGTCGAGGCGGACAATCAGCCCCAGCATTTT; CDR3 protein: CASSLVEADNQPQHF
CDR3 length: 16; clone size: .; D gene: TRBD2; J gene: TRBJ2-1; V gene: TRBV5-1; CDR3 DNA: TGCGCCAGCAGACCCATTCCAGCGGGAGGGCCTGGTGAGCAGTTCTTC; CDR3 protein: CASRPIPAGGPGEQFF
CDR3 length: 15; clone size: .; D gene: .; J gene: TRBJ2-3; V gene: TRBV28; CDR3 DNA: TGTGCCAGCAGTTTTGACGACGCTAGCACAGATACGCAGTATTTT; CDR3 protein: CASSFDDASTDTQYF
CDR3 length: 14; clone size: .; D gene: .; J gene: TRBJ2-7; V gene: TRBV2; CDR3 DNA: TGTGCCAGCAGCTCTCAAGGTGGAGGGACCGAGCAGTACTTC; CDR3 protein: CASSSQGGGTEQYF
CDR3 length: 15; clone size: .; D gene: .; J gene: TRBJ2-2; V gene: TRBV5-1; CDR3 DNA: TGCGCCAGCAGCAAAGGACTGGCAGGCACCGGGGAGCTGTTTTTT; CDR3 protein: CASSKGLAGTGELFF